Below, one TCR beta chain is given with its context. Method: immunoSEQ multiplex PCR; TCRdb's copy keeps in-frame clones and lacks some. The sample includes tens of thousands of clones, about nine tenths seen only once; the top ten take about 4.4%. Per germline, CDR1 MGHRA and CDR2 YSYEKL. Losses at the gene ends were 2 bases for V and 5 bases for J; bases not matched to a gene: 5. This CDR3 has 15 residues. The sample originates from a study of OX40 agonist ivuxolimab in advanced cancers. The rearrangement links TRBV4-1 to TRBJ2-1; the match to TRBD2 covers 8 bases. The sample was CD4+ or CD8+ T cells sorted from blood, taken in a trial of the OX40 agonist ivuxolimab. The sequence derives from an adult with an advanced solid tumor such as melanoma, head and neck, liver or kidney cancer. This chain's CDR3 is CASSQPGLVDNEQFF. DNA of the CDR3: TGCGCCAGCAGCCAACCGGGACTAGTAGACAATGAGCAGTTCTTC.